The clone carrying this T cell receptor (beta chain) was counted between two and nine times. What it binds is not known. Donors gave 8.5 to 10 milliliters of peripheral blood apiece. The second PCR ran about 7 to 12 cycles with a sample-barcoded 5' primer and J-beta primers. With 12 random nucleotides, a template-switch adaptor tagged each individual cDNA molecule. TCRdb re-called the 5' RACE reads with MiXCR, one entry per CDR3 protein. The sample contains 750,000 to 950,000 distinct CDR3 sequences, 29% of which appear only once. CDR1 LGHNA and CDR2 YSLEER come from the germline V gene. The CDR3 is made up of 17 amino acids. Trimming shortened V by 0 bases and J by 0 bases, and 13 bases separated the two germline ends. The data derive from a study of blood T cells in healthy people across ages. Whole-study results and caveats: Among long-lived donors, naive CD4+ cells were more numerous and diversity higher than in aged donors.

The same sample was also used in a study of T cells of mothers and their children.

Sequenced: blood. The chain combines TRBV4-3 with TRBJ2-3, with a weak D call TRBD2 (5 bases). The source of this sequence is a woman between 40 and 50 years old in good health. The CDR3 nucleotides read TGCGCCAGCAGCCAAGATGACGTGAGGAGGAGCACAGATACGCAGTATTTT. Protein: CASSQDDVRRSTDTQYF.